Presented here are 31 T cell receptor beta chains from one specimen sequenced in a study of CD8 T cells in ankylosing spondylitis. TCRdb re-derived calls from the 5' RACE reads in MiXCR, one entry per CDR3 protein. The sample shows nearly 250,000 distinct CDR3 sequences, approximately 30% of them seen only once. Sequencing used blood, either unsorted or a sorted T cell fraction (not recorded which). The source of these receptors is a male donor with ankylosing spondylitis or in good health (not recorded which).

This chain uses TRBV29-1 with TRBJ2-7, with 15 bases identical to TRBD2. Looked up from germline, CDR1 is SQVTM and CDR2 is ANQGSEA. This CDR3 spans 18 amino acids. After removal of 1 base from V and 5 bases from J, the junction contained 12 bases not matched to a gene. The CDR3 here is CSVEARRGLAGGSHEQYF. The CDR3 nucleotides are TGCAGCGTTGAAGCCCGGAGGGGACTAGCGGGGGGATCCCACGAGCAGTACTTC.

The chain links TRBV9 to TRBJ1-2, with D possibly being TRBD1 (5 bases). CDR1 SGDLS and CDR2 YYNGEE come from the germline V gene. The CDR3 is 13 amino acids. Trimming removed 3 bases at V and 2 bases at J, with 8 bases between. CDR3 region: CASSAGANYGYTF. CDR3 coding DNA: TGTGCCAGCAGCGCTGGGGCCAACTATGGCTACACCTTC.

The chain combines TRBV7-9 with TRBJ2-7; 7 bases agree with TRBD2. Germline V gives CDR1 SEHNR, CDR2 FQNEAQ (reference sequence). The CDR3 is 14 amino acids. V was clipped by 7 bases and J by 1 base; unmatched bases: 7. The CDR3 sequence: CASIPGGKSYEQYF. The CDR3 nucleotides read TGTGCCAGCATCCCCGGGGGGAAGTCCTACGAGCAGTACTTC.

The gene calls are TRBV6-5 and TRBJ1-1, with D possibly TRBD1 on 5 matching bases. Trimming pared 11 bases from V and 8 bases from J, leaving 18 bases between. Germline lookup yields CDR1 MNHEY and CDR2 SVGAGI. The CDR3 is 12 residues long. This chain's CDR3 is CASSTPGLEAFF. In nucleotides, the CDR3 is TGTGCCTCTTCCACTCCGGGGCTAGAAGCTTTCTTT.

This chain joins TRBV11-2 and TRBJ1-6; tentative D call: TRBD1 (5 bases). This CDR3 contains 14 residues. The ends were cut back, 0 bases at V and 14 bases at J, with 14 bases in the middle. Germline CDR1 and CDR2: SGHAT and FQNNGV. This CDR3 reads CASSLDGRGLTLHF. For the CDR3, the DNA is TGTGCCAGCAGCTTAGATGGAAGGGGCCTCACCCTCCACTTT.

J is TRBJ1-1 and V is TRBV20-1, with D possibly matching TRBD1 (5 bases). Germline CDR1 DFQATT, CDR2 SNEGSKA (reference sequence). The CDR3 covers 12 residues. V was cut by 6 bases and J by 1 base, with 9 bases left in between. In DNA form, the CDR3 reads TGCAGTGCGTCCCAGGGGAACACTGAAGCTTTCTTT. As protein: CSASQGNTEAFF.

The V gene is TRBV10-1, the J gene TRBJ2-7; TRBD2 might be the D (6 bases). CDR3 length equals 13 residues. CDR1 WNHNN and CDR2 SYGVQD come from the germline V gene (reference sequence). V lost 0 bases to trimming and J lost 3 bases, with 6 bases between them. The CDR3 DNA is TGCGCCAGCAGTGAGTCGGGGGGCTACGAGCAGTACTTC. Residues: CASSESGGYEQYF.

This clonotype was seen only a few times. The gene calls are TRBV15 and TRBJ1-2; possible D gene TRBD1, 6 bases. Trimming stripped 5 bases from V and 6 bases from J, with 13 bases between. This CDR3 contains 13 residues. Germline CDR1 is LNHNV and CDR2 is YYDKDF (reference sequence). This CDR3 reads CATSGRTADGYTF. Here the CDR3 DNA reads TGTGCCACCAGCGGAAGGACAGCGGATGGCTACACCTTC. Full variable domain (outside the CDR3, taken from reference TRBV15 and TRBJ1-2): DAMVIQNPRYQVTQFGKPVTLSCSQTLNHNVMYWYQQKSSQAPKLLFHYYDKDFNNEADTPDNFQSRRPNTSFCFLDIRSPGLGDTAMYLCATSGRTADGYTFGSGTRLTVV.

This clonotype was counted only a few times. The chain links TRBV13 to TRBJ2-1; TRBD2 matches 9 bases. This CDR3 spans 18 amino acids. In germline, CDR1 is PRHDT, CDR2 FYEKMQ (reference sequence). V dropped 1 base and J dropped 4; count of bases not matched to a gene: 11. In DNA form, the CDR3 reads TGTGCCAGCAGCTTAGTTACGTCTAGCGGGAAAATTTACAATGAGCAGTTCTTC. Its translation is CASSLVTSSGKIYNEQFF.

This clonotype was found a few times. The rearrangement joins TRBV20-1 to TRBJ2-5, with 12 bases that match TRBD2. This CDR3 spans 13 amino acids. Germline values: CDR1 DFQATT, CDR2 SNEGSKA (reference sequence). The junction had 4 bases not matched to a gene; V was cut back by 6 bases and J by 5 bases. The CDR3 here is CSARTSGAETQYF. In nucleotides, the CDR3 is TGCAGTGCCAGGACTAGCGGGGCTGAGACCCAGTACTTC.

This clonotype was counted only a few times. The V gene is TRBV12-3 or TRBV12-4, the J gene TRBJ2-5; D is ambiguous. With 6 bases removed from V and 4 bases from J, the gap between germline ends came to 15 bases. The CDR3 consists of 14 residues. This CDR3 is CASSKVSVIETQYF. The CDR3 DNA is TGTGCCAGCAGCAAAGTATCCGTGATAGAGACCCAGTACTTC.

The genes are TRBV27 and TRBJ2-3, with a tentative D call TRBD2 (6 bases). The CDR3 covers 18 residues. Trimming cost V 6 bases and J 0 bases, with 22 bases left between them. Germline V CDR1 and CDR2: MNHEY, SMNVEV (reference sequence). For the CDR3, the DNA is TGTGCCAGCAGAACCCTTTTAGCGGCCGGCGCTAGCACAGATACGCAGTATTTT. It encodes CASRTLLAAGASTDTQYF.

This clonotype was detected a few times. The chain employs TRBV12-3 or TRBV12-4 and TRBJ2-5, with D tentatively TRBD1 or TRBD2 (5 bases each). Trimming pared 6 bases from V and 7 bases from J, leaving 18 bases between. The CDR3 spans 14 residues. The CDR3 is CASSFTGLPATQYF. Written as DNA, the CDR3 is TGTGCCAGCAGCTTCACAGGACTCCCTGCGACCCAGTACTTC.

This clonotype was found a few times. This chain connects TRBV20-1 to TRBJ2-5; 10 bases agree with TRBD1. The J segment lost 3 bases and the V segment lost 3 bases, leaving 4 bases of the junction unmatched. CDR1 DFQATT and CDR2 SNEGSKA come from the germline V gene (reference sequence). The CDR3 runs 14 residues. CDR3 sequence reads: CSASHGTGEETQYF. In DNA, the CDR3 is TGCAGTGCTAGTCATGGGACAGGGGAAGAGACCCAGTACTTC.

The rearrangement links TRBV20-1 to TRBJ1-1; D unclear. CDR1 is DFQATT, CDR2 SNEGSKA, per germline (reference sequence). Trimming stripped 1 base from V and 4 bases from J, with 13 bases between. The CDR3 extends over 14 amino acids. CDR3 DNA: TGCAGTGCTAGAGTATACGCGACTCCCACTGAAGCTTTCTTT. Its protein product is CSARVYATPTEAFF.

This sequence joins TRBV30 and TRBJ1-2; 12 positions match TRBD1. Losses at the gene ends were 5 bases for V and 8 bases for J; bases not matched to a gene: 9. Germline lookup yields CDR1 GTSNPN and CDR2 SVGIG (reference sequence). CDR3 length: 14 amino acids. The CDR3 nucleotides read TGTGCCTGGGCCGGGACAGGGGGCTCCAAAGGCTACACCTTC. It is translated as CAWAGTGGSKGYTF.

The genes are TRBV29-1 and TRBJ1-2, with no clear D. Germline assignment: CDR1 SQVTM and CDR2 ANQGSEA. The CDR3 sequence is 11 residues long. Trimming left V 4 bases short and J 6 bases short, with 9 bases between. The CDR3 nucleotides are TGCAGCGTTGTGGTGGCCGATGGCTACACCTTC. Amino acids: CSVVVADGYTF.

The rearrangement links TRBV7-9 to TRBJ2-7, with TRBD1 identical over 8 bases. Losses at the gene ends were 3 bases for V and 4 bases for J; bases not matched to a gene: 5. CDR3 length: 14 amino acids. Germline-derived CDR1 and CDR2 are SEHNR and FQNEAQ (reference sequence). This CDR3 reads CASSFQGASYEQYF. The CDR3 DNA is TGTGCCAGCAGCTTCCAGGGGGCCAGTTACGAGCAGTACTTC.

This clonotype was found many times. The rearrangement links TRBV12-3 or TRBV12-4 to TRBJ1-2; no reliable D call. The CDR3 runs 12 residues. V lost 4 bases and J 2 bases, leaving 5 bases between the germline ends. The CDR3 sequence is CASSSGNYGYTF. The CDR3 bases are TGTGCCAGCAGTTCCGGAAACTATGGCTACACCTTC.

This clonotype was recorded a few times. This chain uses TRBV6-1 with TRBJ1-5; 8 bases align to TRBD1. V lost 6 bases, J lost 0 bases, and 4 bases stayed unmatched. This CDR3 contains 15 residues. Germline-derived CDR1 and CDR2 are MNHNS and SASEGT. CDR3 sequence (DNA): TGTGCCAGCAGACGGACAGGGAGTAGCAATCAGCCCCAGCATTTT. Its translation: CASRRTGSSNQPQHF.

This clonotype was observed a few times. The V call is TRBV20-1, the J call TRBJ2-7; tentative D call: TRBD1 (5 bases). The germline V and J ends were trimmed by 4 bases and 0 bases, with 16 bases remaining between them. Per the germline V gene, CDR1 is DFQATT and CDR2 is SNEGSKA (reference sequence). The CDR3 runs 15 residues. In nucleotides, the CDR3 is TGCAGTGCTACCCCACCAAACAGGTACTCCTACGAGCAGTACTTC. It is translated as CSATPPNRYSYEQYF.

This clonotype was picked up a small number of times. The chain has TRBV29-1 and TRBJ2-3, with D perhaps being TRBD1 or TRBD2 (5 bases each). The CDR3 totals 13 residues. V was shortened by 3 bases and J by 6 bases, with 13 bases between the two germline ends. Germline CDR1 SQVTM, CDR2 ANQGSEA. The CDR3 spells CSVEGRLLDTQYF. The CDR3 nucleotides are TGCAGCGTTGAGGGACGGTTACTGGATACGCAGTATTTT.

This chain uses TRBV30 with TRBJ1-2; D not resolved. Between the trimmed V and J ends, which lost 4 bases and 4 bases, there was a span of 10 bases. CDR1 and CDR2 (germline): GTSNPN, SVGIG (reference sequence). This CDR3 comprises 12 residues. DNA of the CDR3: TGTGCCTGGACGGGTTTTCGCTATGGCTACACCTTC. Its translation: CAWTGFRYGYTF. Together with reference TRBV30 and TRBJ1-2, the CDR3 gives the full variable domain: SQTIHQWPATLVQPVGSPLSLECTVEGTSNPNLYWYRQAAGRGLQLLFYSVGIGQISSEVPQNLSASRPQDRQFILSSKKLLLSDSGFYLCAWTGFRYGYTFGSGTRLTVV.

Only a few counts were recorded for this clonotype. The rearrangement uses TRBV11-2 and TRBJ2-7, with a tentative D call TRBD2 (6 bases). CDR3 length: 15 residues. Per the germline V gene, CDR1 is SGHAT and CDR2 is FQNNGV. The V gene lost 2 bases and the J gene lost 1 base, with 12 bases spanning the gap. The CDR3 is CASSLLEGPSYEQYF. The DNA of the CDR3 is TGTGCCAGCAGCTTACTGGAGGGTCCGTCCTACGAGCAGTACTTC.

This clonotype turned up a few times. This sequence joins TRBV5-5 and TRBJ2-3, with 9 positions matching TRBD2. The CDR3 is made up of 15 amino acids. V lost 4 bases, J lost 2 bases, and 5 bases stayed unmatched. Germline V gene lookup returns CDR1 SGHKS and CDR2 YYEKEE (reference sequence). CDR3 amino acids: CASSRSGGVTDTQYF. The CDR3 nucleotides are TGTGCCAGCAGCCGTAGCGGGGGAGTCACAGATACGCAGTATTTT.

CDR3 protein: CASSISTGALTDTQYF. DNA for the CDR3: TGTGCCAGCAGCATAAGTACCGGGGCCCTCACAGATACGCAGTATTTT. The chain has TRBV7-8 and TRBJ2-3; TRBD1 or TRBD2 may be the D gene (5 bases each). This CDR3 contains 16 residues. Per germline, CDR1 SGHVS and CDR2 FQNEAQ. V lost 5 bases, J lost 2 bases, and 17 bases lay in between. The entire variable domain, with the rest obtained from reference TRBV7-8 and TRBJ2-3, is as follows: GAGVSQSPRYKVAKRGQDVALRCDPISGHVSLFWYQQALGQGPEFLTYFQNEAQLDKSGLPSDRFFAERPEGSVSTLKIQRTQQEDSAVYLCASSISTGALTDTQYFGPGTRLTVL.

There are many counts of this clonotype. The chain combines TRBV5-1 with TRBJ2-3; no clear D. The CDR3 sequence is 13 residues long. The V gene lost 0 bases and the J gene lost 1 base, with 3 bases spanning the gap. The V gene's germline CDR1 is SGHRS and CDR2 YFSETQ. CDR3 in amino acids: CASSLEGTDTQYF. The CDR3 DNA is TGCGCCAGCAGCTTGGAGGGCACAGATACGCAGTATTTT. The whole variable domain, remainder taken from reference TRBV5-1 and TRBJ2-3, is KAGVTQTPRYLIKTRGQQVTLSCSPISGHRSVSWYQQTPGQGLQFLFEYFSETQRNKGNFPGRFSGRQFSNSRSEMNVSTLELGDSALYLCASSLEGTDTQYFGPGTRLTVL.

This clonotype was seen only a few times. The chain is built from TRBV12-3 or TRBV12-4 and TRBJ2-5; D gene unclear. V lost 6 bases and J 5 bases, leaving 10 bases between the germline ends. CDR3 length: 12 amino acids. In DNA, the CDR3 is TGTGCCAGCAGCGATAACGTGGAGACCCAGTACTTC. It is translated as CASSDNVETQYF.

This clonotype was seen only a few times. The CDR3 region is CASSQVLGRKNTGELFF. CDR3 nucleotide sequence: TGTGCCAGCAGCCAAGTCCTGGGACGAAAGAACACCGGGGAGCTGTTTTTT. This chain uses TRBV7-2 with TRBJ2-2, with D perhaps TRBD1 or TRBD2 (5 bases each). The CDR3 sequence is 17 residues long. Looked up from germline, CDR1 is SGHTA and CDR2 is FQGNSA. Trimming stripped 5 bases from V and 1 base from J, with 17 bases between. The whole variable domain, filled in from reference TRBV7-2 and TRBJ2-2, reads GAGVSQSPSNKVTEKGKDVELRCDPISGHTALYWYRQSLGQGLEFLIYFQGNSAPDKSGLPSDRFSAERTGGSVSTLTIQRTQQEDSAVYLCASSQVLGRKNTGELFFGEGSRLTVL.

This clonotype has just a few counts. The chain recombines TRBV7-9 with TRBJ2-1; TRBD1 aligns across 7 bases. The CDR3 loop spans 13 amino acids. V gave up 6 bases and J gave up 3 bases; unmatched junction bases: 2. The germline CDR1 and CDR2 sequences are SEHNR and FQNEAQ (reference sequence). Here the CDR3 reads CASRRDSYNEQFF. In nucleotides, the CDR3 is TGTGCCAGCAGAAGGGACAGCTACAATGAGCAGTTCTTC.

The chain links TRBV20-1 to TRBJ2-5; no firm D call. The CDR3 length is 11 residues. Germline CDR1 DFQATT, CDR2 SNEGSKA (reference sequence). DNA for the CDR3: TGCAGCCTTTGGGGTCAAGAGACCCAGTACTTC. Translating it yields CSLWGQETQYF.